The following is a TCR beta chain sequence with its context. Researchers partitioned CD4+ cells into CD45RA+ naive and CD45RA-negative memory subsets. The data derive from a study of shared clonotypes between healthy human individuals. Every subset's genomic DNA went evenly onto several immunoSEQ plates. This table comes from immunoSEQ multiplex PCR, and its TCRdb copy is limited to in-frame clones, with some not included. The sample records approximately 1.5 million clones, less than 99% being singletons. Per germline, CDR1 SGHAT and CDR2 FQNNGV. This CDR3 is built from 17 residues. The V end lost 5 bases, the J end lost 7 bases, and 24 bases lay between the germline ends.

The V and J genes are TRBV11-2 and TRBJ2-1, with D possibly matching TRBD2 (6 bases). The TCR was taken from a man younger than 45 in good health. Sequenced material: naive CD4+ T cells sorted from blood. Subset specified: CD45RA+ positively selected. CDR3 amino acids: CASSIAFERRGRNEQFF. The CDR3 DNA is TGTGCCAGCAGCATAGCCTTTGAGCGGAGGGGTAGAAATGAGCAGTTCTTC.